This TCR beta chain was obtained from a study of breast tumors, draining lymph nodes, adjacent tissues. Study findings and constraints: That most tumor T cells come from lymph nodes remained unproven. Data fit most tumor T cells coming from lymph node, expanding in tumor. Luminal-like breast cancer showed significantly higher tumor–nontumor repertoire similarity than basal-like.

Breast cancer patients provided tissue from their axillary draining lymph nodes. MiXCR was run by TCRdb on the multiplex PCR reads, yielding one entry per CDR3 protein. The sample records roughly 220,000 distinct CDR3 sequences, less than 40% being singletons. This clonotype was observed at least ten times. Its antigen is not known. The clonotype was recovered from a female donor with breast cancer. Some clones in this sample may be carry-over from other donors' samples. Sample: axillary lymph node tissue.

CDR3 DNA: TGTGCCAGCAGACAGTCTACCTCCTATAATTCACCCCTCCACTTT. Encoded protein: CASRQSTSYNSPLHF. The chain carries TRBV19 and TRBJ1-6; a weak D match, TRBD1 (5 bases). Trimming cost V 9 bases and J 0 bases, with 12 bases left between them. The CDR3 is 15 residues long. Looked up from germline, CDR1 is LNHDA and CDR2 is SQIVND (reference sequence).